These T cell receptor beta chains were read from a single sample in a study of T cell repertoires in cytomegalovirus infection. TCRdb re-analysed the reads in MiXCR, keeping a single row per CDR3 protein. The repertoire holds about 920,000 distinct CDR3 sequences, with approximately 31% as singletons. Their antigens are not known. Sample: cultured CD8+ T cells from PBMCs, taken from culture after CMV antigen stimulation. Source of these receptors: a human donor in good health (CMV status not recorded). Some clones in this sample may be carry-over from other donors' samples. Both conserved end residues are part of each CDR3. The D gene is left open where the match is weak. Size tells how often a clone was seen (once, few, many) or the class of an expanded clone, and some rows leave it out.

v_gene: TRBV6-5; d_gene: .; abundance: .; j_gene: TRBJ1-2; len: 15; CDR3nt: TGTGCCAGCAGCCCTTTCCCGGACAGTGGGTATGGCTACACCTTC; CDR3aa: CASSPFPDSGYGYTF
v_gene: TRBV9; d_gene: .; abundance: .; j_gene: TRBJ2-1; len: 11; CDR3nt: TGTGCCAGCAGCGTTGAGCGAGAGCAGTTCTTC; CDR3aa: CASSVEREQFF
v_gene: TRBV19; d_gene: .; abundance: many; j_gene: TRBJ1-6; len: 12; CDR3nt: TGTGCCAGTAGTAGGGGGGGATCACCCCTCCACTTT; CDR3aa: CASSRGGSPLHF
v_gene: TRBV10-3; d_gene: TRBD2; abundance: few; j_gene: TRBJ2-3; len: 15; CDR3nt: TGTGCCATAAGTTTAGCGGGGGAATTCACAGATACGCAGTATTTT; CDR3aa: CAISLAGEFTDTQYF
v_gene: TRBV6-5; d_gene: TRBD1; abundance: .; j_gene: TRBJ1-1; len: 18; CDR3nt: TGTGCCAGCAGTTCTGATTTTACAGGGGGAGGTATGAACACTGAAGCTTTCTTT; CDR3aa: CASSSDFTGGGMNTEAFF
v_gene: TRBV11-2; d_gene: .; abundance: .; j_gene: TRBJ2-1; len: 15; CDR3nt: TGTGCCAGCAGCGCCGCGGGACACACTTACAATGAGCAGTTCTTC; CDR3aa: CASSAAGHTYNEQFF
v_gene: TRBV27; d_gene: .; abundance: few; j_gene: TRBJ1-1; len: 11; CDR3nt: TGTGCCACTTCGACCAGCACTGAAGCTTTCTTT; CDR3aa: CATSTSTEAFF
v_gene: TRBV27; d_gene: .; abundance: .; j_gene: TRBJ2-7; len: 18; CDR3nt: TGTGCCAGCAGTCCCCGGAGTCAGGGGCTGCTAACTTCCTACGAGCAGTACTTC; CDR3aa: CASSPRSQGLLTSYEQYF
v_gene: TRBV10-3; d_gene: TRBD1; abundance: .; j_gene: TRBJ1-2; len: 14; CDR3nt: TGTGCCATCCTATCAATTAGACAGGGGAATGGCTACACCTTC; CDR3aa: CAILSIRQGNGYTF
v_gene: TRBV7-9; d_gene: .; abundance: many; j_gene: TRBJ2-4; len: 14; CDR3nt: TGTGCCAGCGCGGGGCAGGGTGGCAAAAACATTCAGTACTTC; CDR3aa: CASAGQGGKNIQYF
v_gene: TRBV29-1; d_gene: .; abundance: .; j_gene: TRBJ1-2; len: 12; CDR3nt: TGCAGCGTTGTGGTAAGGAGCTATGGCTACACCTTC; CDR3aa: CSVVVRSYGYTF
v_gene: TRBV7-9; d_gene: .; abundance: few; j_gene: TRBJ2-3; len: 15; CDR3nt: TGTGCCAGCAGCTCCCCCAGAGAGGAAGTAGATACGCAGTATTTT; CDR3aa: CASSSPREEVDTQYF
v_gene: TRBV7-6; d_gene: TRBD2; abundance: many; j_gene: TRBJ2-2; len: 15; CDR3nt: TGTGCCAGCAGCTTGACTAGCGGGGGTTCAGGGGAGCTGTTTTTT; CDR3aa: CASSLTSGGSGELFF
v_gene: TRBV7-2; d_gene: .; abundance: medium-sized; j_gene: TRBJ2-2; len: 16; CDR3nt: TGTGCCAGCAGCTTAGAGAGCCAGGCGAACACCGGGGAGCTGTTTTTT; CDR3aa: CASSLESQANTGELFF
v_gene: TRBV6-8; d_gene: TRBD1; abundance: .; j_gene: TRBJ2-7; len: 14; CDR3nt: TGTGCCAGCAGTTACCCGACAGGGGCCTACGAGCAGTACTTC; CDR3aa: CASSYPTGAYEQYF
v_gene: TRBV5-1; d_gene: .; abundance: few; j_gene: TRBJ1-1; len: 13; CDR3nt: TGCGCCAGCAGCGGCAGGGGTTACACTGAAGCTTTCTTT; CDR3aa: CASSGRGYTEAFF
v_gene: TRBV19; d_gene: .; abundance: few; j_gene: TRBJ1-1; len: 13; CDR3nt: TGTGCCACCGCGACAGGAGAGAACACTGAAGCTTTCTTT; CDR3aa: CATATGENTEAFF
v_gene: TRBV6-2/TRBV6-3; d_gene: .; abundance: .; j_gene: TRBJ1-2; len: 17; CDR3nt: TGTGCCAGCAGTTATGCGGGGGCGCGGTGGAAAGACTATGGCTACACCTTC; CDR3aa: CASSYAGARWKDYGYTF
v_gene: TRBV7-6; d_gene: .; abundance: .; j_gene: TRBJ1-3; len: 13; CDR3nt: TGTGCCAGCAGCCGCGGACAGGGAAACACCATATATTTT; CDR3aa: CASSRGQGNTIYF
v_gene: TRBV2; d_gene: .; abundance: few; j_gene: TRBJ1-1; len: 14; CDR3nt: TGTGCCAGCACTTCGCATTATGGGAACACTGAAGCTTTCTTT; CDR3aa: CASTSHYGNTEAFF
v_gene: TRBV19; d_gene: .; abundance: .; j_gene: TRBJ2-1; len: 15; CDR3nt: TGTGCCAGTGCCACGGGGATGAGCTCCTACAATGAGCAGTTCTTC; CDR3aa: CASATGMSSYNEQFF
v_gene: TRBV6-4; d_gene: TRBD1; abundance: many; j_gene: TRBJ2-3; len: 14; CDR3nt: TGTGCCAGCAGTGACTCGACAGGGGCAGATACGCAGTATTTT; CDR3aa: CASSDSTGADTQYF
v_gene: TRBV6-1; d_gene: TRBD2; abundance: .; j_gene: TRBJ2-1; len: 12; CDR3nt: TGTGTAGCGGGGGGAGATAACAATGAGCAGTTCTTC; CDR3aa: CVAGGDNNEQFF
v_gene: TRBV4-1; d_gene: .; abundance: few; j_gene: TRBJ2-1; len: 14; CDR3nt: TGCGCCAGCAGCCTGGAAGGCAATTACAATGAGCAGTTCTTC; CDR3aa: CASSLEGNYNEQFF
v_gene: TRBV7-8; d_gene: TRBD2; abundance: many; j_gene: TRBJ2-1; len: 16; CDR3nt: TGTGCCAGCAGCTTAGGGACTAGCGGGGGCTACAATGAGCAGTTCTTC; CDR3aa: CASSLGTSGGYNEQFF
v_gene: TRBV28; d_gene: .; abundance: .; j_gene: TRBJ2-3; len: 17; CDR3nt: TGTGCCAGCAGTTTTTTCCGGACGGGGAAGACCACAGATACGCAGTATTTT; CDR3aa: CASSFFRTGKTTDTQYF
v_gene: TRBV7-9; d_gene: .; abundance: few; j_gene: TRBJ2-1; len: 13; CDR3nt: TGTGCCAGCAGCTTAGCGCGGGGGCATGAGCAGTTCTTC; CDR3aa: CASSLARGHEQFF
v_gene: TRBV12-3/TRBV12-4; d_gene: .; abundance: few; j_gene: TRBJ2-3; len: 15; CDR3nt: TGTGCCAGCACCTCCCCCGCTAGATCAACAGATACGCAGTATTTT; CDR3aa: CASTSPARSTDTQYF
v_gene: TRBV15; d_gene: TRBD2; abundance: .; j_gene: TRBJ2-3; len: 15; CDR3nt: TGTGCCACCAGCTCCCGACTCGCGGGGGAGGATACGCAGTATTTT; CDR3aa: CATSSRLAGEDTQYF
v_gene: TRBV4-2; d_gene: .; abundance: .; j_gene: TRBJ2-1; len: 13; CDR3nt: TGTGCCAGCAGCTTTAGCATTTACAATGAGCAGTTCTTC; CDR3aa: CASSFSIYNEQFF
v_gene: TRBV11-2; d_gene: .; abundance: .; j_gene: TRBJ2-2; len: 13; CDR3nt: TGTGCCAGCAGCTTTCTGAGGTTCGGGGAGCTGTTTTTT; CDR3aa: CASSFLRFGELFF
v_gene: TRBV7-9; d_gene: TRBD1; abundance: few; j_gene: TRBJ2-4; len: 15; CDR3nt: TGTGCCAGCAGCCCCGGGACAGGGGGTAAAAACATTCAGTACTTC; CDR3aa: CASSPGTGGKNIQYF
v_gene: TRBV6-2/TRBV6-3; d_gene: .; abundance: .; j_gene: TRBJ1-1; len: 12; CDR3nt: TGTGCCAGCAGTTACGGCTCAGCGAAAGCTTTCTTT; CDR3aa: CASSYGSAKAFF
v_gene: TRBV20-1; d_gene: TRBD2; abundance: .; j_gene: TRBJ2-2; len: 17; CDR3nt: TGCAGTGCGCGGACTAGCGGGCCAAGAAAAAGACCCGGGGAGCTGTTTTTT; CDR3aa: CSARTSGPRKRPGELFF
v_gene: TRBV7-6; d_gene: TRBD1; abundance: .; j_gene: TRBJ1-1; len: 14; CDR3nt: TGTGCCAGCAAAGGACAGGGGGTGATCACTGAAGCTTTCTTT; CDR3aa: CASKGQGVITEAFF
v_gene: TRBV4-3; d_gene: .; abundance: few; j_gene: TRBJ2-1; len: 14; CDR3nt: TGCGCCAGCAGCCAAGAGGCCTCCTCATCCGAGCAGTTCTTC; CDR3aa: CASSQEASSSEQFF
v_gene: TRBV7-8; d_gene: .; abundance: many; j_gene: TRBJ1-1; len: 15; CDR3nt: TGTGCCAGCAGCGAAAGCGTTCAGGGTTACACTGAAGCTTTCTTT; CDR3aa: CASSESVQGYTEAFF
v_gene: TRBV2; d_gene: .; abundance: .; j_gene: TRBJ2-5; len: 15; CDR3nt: TGTGCCAGCAGGGCAGGTACCCGAAGGAATGGGACCCAGTACTTC; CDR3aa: CASRAGTRRNGTQYF
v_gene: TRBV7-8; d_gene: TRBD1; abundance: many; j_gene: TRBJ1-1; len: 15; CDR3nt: TGTGCCAGCAGCGCTCCAGGGGGCGCGGCCACTGAAGCTTTCTTT; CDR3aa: CASSAPGGAATEAFF
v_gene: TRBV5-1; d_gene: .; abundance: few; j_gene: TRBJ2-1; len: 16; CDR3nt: TGCGCCAGCAGCTTGCTGGGCACGGAGGGATACAATGAGCAGTTCTTC; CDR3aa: CASSLLGTEGYNEQFF
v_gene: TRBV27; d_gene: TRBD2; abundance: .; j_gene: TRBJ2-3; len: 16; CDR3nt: TGTGCCAGCAGTTTTCTGGCGGGGGGGCCCGTAGATACGCAGTATTTT; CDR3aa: CASSFLAGGPVDTQYF
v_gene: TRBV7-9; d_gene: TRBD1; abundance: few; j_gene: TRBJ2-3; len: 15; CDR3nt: TGTGCCAGCCCGACCAAAGGACAGGGCACAGATACGCAGTATTTT; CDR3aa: CASPTKGQGTDTQYF
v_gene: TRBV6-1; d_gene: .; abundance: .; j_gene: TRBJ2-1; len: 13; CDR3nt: TGTGCCAGCAGCTGGGGGTTGCAGAATGAGCAGTTCTTC; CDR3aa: CASSWGLQNEQFF
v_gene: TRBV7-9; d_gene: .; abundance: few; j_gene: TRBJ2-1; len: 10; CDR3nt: TGTGCCAGCCAGGTGGGAGAGCAGTTCTTC; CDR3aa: CASQVGEQFF
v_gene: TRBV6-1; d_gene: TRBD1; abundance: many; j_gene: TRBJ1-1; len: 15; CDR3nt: TGTGCCAGCAGTGAACAGGGGGCGCCGAACACTGAAGCTTTCTTT; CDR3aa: CASSEQGAPNTEAFF
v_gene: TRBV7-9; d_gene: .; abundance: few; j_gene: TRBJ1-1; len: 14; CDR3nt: TGTGCCAGCAGCACAAAGGGCAGTAACACTGAAGCTTTCTTT; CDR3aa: CASSTKGSNTEAFF
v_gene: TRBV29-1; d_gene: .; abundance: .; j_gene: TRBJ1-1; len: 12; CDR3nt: TGCAGCGTTAACACAGGGAACACTGAAGCTTTCTTT; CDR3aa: CSVNTGNTEAFF
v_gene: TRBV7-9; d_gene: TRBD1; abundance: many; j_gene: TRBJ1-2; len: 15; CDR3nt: TGTGCCAGCAGCCCCGAAGGGACAGGGTTCTATGGCTACACCTTC; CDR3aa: CASSPEGTGFYGYTF
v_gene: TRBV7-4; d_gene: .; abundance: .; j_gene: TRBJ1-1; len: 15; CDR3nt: TGTGCCAGCAGCTTACTGCAGGGCATGAACACTGAAGCTTTCTTT; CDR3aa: CASSLLQGMNTEAFF
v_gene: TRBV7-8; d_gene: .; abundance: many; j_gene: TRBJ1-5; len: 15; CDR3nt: TGTGCCAGCAGCCCGGGGGCGGGGGCGCTTCAGCCCCAGCATTTT; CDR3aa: CASSPGAGALQPQHF
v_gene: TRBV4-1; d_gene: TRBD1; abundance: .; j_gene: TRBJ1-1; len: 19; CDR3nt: TGTGCCAGCAGCCAAGGTTACAGGGGGCTAGTTTATCGTGACACTGAAGCTTTCTTT; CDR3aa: CASSQGYRGLVYRDTEAFF
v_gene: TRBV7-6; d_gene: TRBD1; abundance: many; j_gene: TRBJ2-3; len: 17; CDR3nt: TGTGCCAGCAGCTTAGCAGACAGGGGGCTGAGCACAGATACGCAGTATTTT; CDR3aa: CASSLADRGLSTDTQYF
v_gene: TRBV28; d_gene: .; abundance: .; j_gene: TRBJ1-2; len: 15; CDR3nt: TGTGCCAGCAGTTTATGGGGCGATCTTAACTATGGCTACACCTTC; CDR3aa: CASSLWGDLNYGYTF
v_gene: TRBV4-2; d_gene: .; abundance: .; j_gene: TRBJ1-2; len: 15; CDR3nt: TGTGCCAGCAGCCAAGGCCAGGGGCTTAACTATGGCTACACCTTC; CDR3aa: CASSQGQGLNYGYTF
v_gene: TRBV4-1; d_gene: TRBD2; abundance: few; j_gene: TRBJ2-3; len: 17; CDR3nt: TGCGCCAGCAGCCTCGAAGGAGCGGGGGGCCGCACAGATACGCAGTATTTT; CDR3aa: CASSLEGAGGRTDTQYF